A selection of T cell receptor beta chains follows, all from one sample in a study of shared clonotypes between healthy human individuals. The data were produced by immunoSEQ multiplex PCR, yet TCRdb's version contains in-frame clones alone and is incomplete. The sample carries over 400,000 clones, around 80% recorded once. The specimen was PBMCs. These receptors all stem from a woman between 40 and 55 years old in good health. Some clones in this sample may be carry-over from other donors' samples. Both conserved end residues are part of each CDR3. A D gene is named only where the DNA matches it firmly. The listing skips clone size in some rows; elsewhere it reads once, few, many or a size class.

size,D,V,J,DNA,CDR3
NA,NA,TRBV5-1,TRBJ2-1,TGCGCCAGCAGCTTGGGTTGGGGGTTGAGTGGCAATGAGCAGTTCTTC,CASSLGWGLSGNEQFF
NA,TRBD2,TRBV5-8,TRBJ2-7,TGTGCCAGCAGCCGAGGACTAGCGGGAGTTTACGAGCAGTACTTC,CASSRGLAGVYEQYF
NA,NA,TRBV20-1,TRBJ2-7,TGCAGTGCGACACAGGCCTACGAGCAGTACTTC,CSATQAYEQYF
NA,NA,TRBV6-6,TRBJ2-5,TGTGCCAGCAGTATTACTAATCAGGGTAGGGAGACCCAGTACTTC,CASSITNQGRETQYF
NA,TRBD2,TRBV6-5,TRBJ2-5,TGTGCCAGCAGTTACGGGACTAGCGGGAGGCCCCAGTACTTC,CASSYGTSGRPQYF
NA,NA,TRBV7-3,TRBJ1-1,TGTGCCAGCAGCCTGGACAGGAACACTGAAGCTTTCTTT,CASSLDRNTEAFF
NA,NA,TRBV30,TRBJ2-7,TGTGCCTGGCGCCCCACCCCGGAGGCAGGAACCTACGAGCAGTACTTC,CAWRPTPEAGTYEQYF
NA,NA,TRBV27,TRBJ2-5,TGTGCCAGCAGTTCCGATTTATATGGTGGAGAGACCCAGTACTTC,CASSSDLYGGETQYF
NA,NA,TRBV5-5,TRBJ1-1,TGTGCCAGCAGCACTAGAGGCCTCTTCACTGAAGCTTTCTTT,CASSTRGLFTEAFF
NA,TRBD2,TRBV7-9,TRBJ2-5,TGTGCCAGCAGCTTTGCGGCGGGAGCACGAGAGACCCAGTACTTC,CASSFAAGARETQYF
NA,TRBD1,TRBV6-7,TRBJ2-2,TGTGCCAGCAGTTACTCGATGCTGGGACAGCCGTCGATCTGGGAGCTGTTTTTT,CASSYSMLGQPSIWELFF
NA,NA,TRBV5-4,TRBJ2-7,TGTGCCAGCAGCTTGGGTAGAGGTTTCGAGCAGTACTTC,CASSLGRGFEQYF
NA,TRBD2,TRBV4-1,TRBJ2-7,TGCGCCAGCAGCCTCGCCTCGGGACTAGCCAACTACGAGCAGTACTTC,CASSLASGLANYEQYF
NA,NA,TRBV7-2,TRBJ2-7,TGTGCCAGCAGCTACGCCTACTCCTACGAGCAGTACTTC,CASSYAYSYEQYF
NA,NA,TRBV9,TRBJ2-7,TGTGCCAGCAGCCCCCGGTTGCAGTCGTTCTACGAGCAGTACTTC,CASSPRLQSFYEQYF
NA,NA,TRBV6-5,TRBJ2-5,TGTGCCAGCAGTTATCGGGACTCCCAGGAGACCCAGTACTTC,CASSYRDSQETQYF
NA,TRBD1,TRBV27,TRBJ2-1,TGTGCCAGCAGCCCTCAACAGGGGCCTACCTACAATGAGCAGTTCTTC,CASSPQQGPTYNEQFF
NA,NA,TRBV6-1,TRBJ2-7,TGTGCCTCCCGGTCGGTAGCGGAGACTTACGAGCAGTACTTC,CASRSVAETYEQYF
NA,NA,TRBV27,TRBJ2-1,TGTGCCAGCAGTTCTGTCTACTCCTACAATGAGCAGTTCTTC,CASSSVYSYNEQFF
NA,NA,TRBV4-2,TRBJ2-1,TGTGCCAGCAGCCCCTCCGGGGTCAATGAGCAGTTCTTC,CASSPSGVNEQFF
NA,NA,TRBV6-4,TRBJ2-5,TGTGCCAGCAGTGTAGGAGTCGGGGAGACCCAGTACTTC,CASSVGVGETQYF
NA,NA,TRBV5-4,TRBJ2-1,TGTGCCAGCACCTTGGGCCCGAGGGTTAGCGAAAAAGAGCAGTTCTTC,CASTLGPRVSEKEQFF
NA,TRBD1,TRBV5-4,TRBJ1-4,TGTGCCAGCAGCGCGACAGGGCGGAATGAAAAACTGTTTTTT,CASSATGRNEKLFF
NA,TRBD2,TRBV10-3,TRBJ2-7,TGTGCCATCAGTGAGTATGGGGGGGGTAACTCCTACGAGCAGTACTTC,CAISEYGGGNSYEQYF
NA,NA,TRBV28,TRBJ2-7,TGTGCCAGCAAGGATAGCTCCTACGAGCAGTACTTC,CASKDSSYEQYF
NA,NA,TRBV10-2,TRBJ2-7,TGCGCCAGCAGTGGGACAGCCTGGGAGCAGTACTTC,CASSGTAWEQYF
NA,NA,TRBV28,TRBJ2-1,TGTGCCAGCAGTTTTGGGGTATCCGTATTCTTC,CASSFGVSVFF
NA,TRBD2,TRBV5-4,TRBJ2-7,TGTGCCAGCAGCACACGACCCCCTCTAGCGGGAGTTGCCTACGAGCAGTACTTC,CASSTRPPLAGVAYEQYF
NA,TRBD1,TRBV7-2,TRBJ1-2,TGTGCCAGCAGCCTCGGACAGGGGAGCAACTATGGCTACACCTTC,CASSLGQGSNYGYTF
few,NA,TRBV7-2,TRBJ1-5,TGTGCCAGCAGCTCTAGGGGTCAGCCCCAGCATTTT,CASSSRGQPQHF